This TCR beta chain is from a study of blood T cell repertoires in COVID-19. Study summary: Samples representing acute and convalescent COVID-19 were sourced from the United States, Italy and Spain. PBMCs, B-cell-depleted T cells, or T cells were the source of the cDNA or gDNA that made up the material.

The CDR3 is 16 amino acids. V was trimmed by 5 bases and J by 4 bases, leaving 18 bases between them. CDR1 is LNHDA and CDR2 is SQIVND in the germline V gene (reference sequence). In the authors' workflow: Using reference gene primer amplification, nucleated cell counts were estimated. Produced via immunoSEQ multiplex PCR; TCRdb's table is partial and in-frame only. For V, J and clone size, that table is used; D and trimming come from the DNA. The sample lists 200,000 to 250,000 clones, about 85% seen once, with about 0.93% in the top ten. The sample comprised peripheral blood. This chain joins TRBV19 and TRBJ1-3, with D possibly being TRBD1 (6 bases). The receptor's source is a middle-aged man with acute or convalescent COVID-19. CDR3: CASSAPGTMNGNTIYF. CDR3 DNA sequence: TGTGCCAGTAGTGCCCCCGGGACAATGAACGGAAACACCATATATTTT.